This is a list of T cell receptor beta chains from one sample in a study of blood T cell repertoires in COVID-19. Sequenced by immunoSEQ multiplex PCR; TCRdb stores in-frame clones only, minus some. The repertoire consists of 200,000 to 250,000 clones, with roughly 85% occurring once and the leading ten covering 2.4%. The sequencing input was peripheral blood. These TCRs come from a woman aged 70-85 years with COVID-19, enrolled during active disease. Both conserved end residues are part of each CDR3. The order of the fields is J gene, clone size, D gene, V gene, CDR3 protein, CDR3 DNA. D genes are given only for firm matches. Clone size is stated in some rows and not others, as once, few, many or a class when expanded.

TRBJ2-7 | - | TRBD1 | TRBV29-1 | CSVGQGGLEQYF | TGCAGCGTTGGACAGGGGGGGCTCGAGCAGTACTTC
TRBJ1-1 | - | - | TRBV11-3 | CASSFVTGGTEAFF | TGTGCCAGCAGCTTTGTCACCGGTGGCACTGAAGCTTTCTTT
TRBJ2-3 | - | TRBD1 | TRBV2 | CASGGQGDTQYF | TGTGCCAGCGGGGGACAGGGTGATACGCAGTATTTT
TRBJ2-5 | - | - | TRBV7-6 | CASSLESGGETQYF | TGTGCCAGCAGCTTAGAGTCAGGAGGAGAGACCCAGTACTTC
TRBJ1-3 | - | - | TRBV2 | CASSELGGSGNTIYF | TGTGCCAGCAGTGAACTGGGGGGCTCTGGAAACACCATATATTTT
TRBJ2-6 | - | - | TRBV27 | CASSLDRRRAGANVLTF | TGTGCCAGCAGTTTAGACCGGCGGAGGGCTGGGGCCAACGTCCTGACTTTC
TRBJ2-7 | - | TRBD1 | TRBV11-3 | CASSPPDREAYEQYF | TGTGCCAGCAGCCCCCCGGACAGGGAGGCCTACGAGCAGTACTTC
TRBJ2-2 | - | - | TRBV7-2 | CASSFVASGTGELFF | TGTGCCAGCAGCTTCGTGGCCTCGGGCACCGGGGAGCTGTTTTTT
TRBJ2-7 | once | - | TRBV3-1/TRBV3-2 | CASRQQGSYEQYF | TGTGCCAGCAGACAACAGGGTTCCTACGAGCAGTACTTC
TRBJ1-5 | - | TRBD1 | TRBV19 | CASSIGIGTGTGPNQPQHF | TGTGCCAGTAGTATAGGGATCGGAACAGGGACAGGGCCAAATCAGCCCCAGCATTTT
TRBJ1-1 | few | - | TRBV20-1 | CSASGGDETEAFF | TGCAGTGCTAGTGGCGGGGACGAGACTGAAGCTTTCTTT
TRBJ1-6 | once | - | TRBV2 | CASSRDTYYSPLHF | TGTGCCAGCAGTCGGGACACATATTATTCACCCCTCCACTTT
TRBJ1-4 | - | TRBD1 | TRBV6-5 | CASSYRGTGEGEKLFF | TGTGCCAGCAGTTACCGGGGGACAGGGGAGGGTGAAAAACTGTTTTTT
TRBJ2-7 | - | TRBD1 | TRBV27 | CASSTRTGAPGTAYEQYF | TGTGCCAGCAGTACCCGGACAGGAGCTCCTGGCACAGCCTACGAGCAGTACTTC
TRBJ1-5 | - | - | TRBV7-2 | CASSLGGAGNQPQHF | TGTGCCAGCAGCTTAGGTGGGGCTGGCAATCAGCCCCAGCATTTT
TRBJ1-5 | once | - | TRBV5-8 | CASSLEGTSNQPQHF | TGTGCCAGCAGCTTAGAAGGGACAAGCAATCAGCCCCAGCATTTT
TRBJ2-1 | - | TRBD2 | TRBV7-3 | CASSRGAGGGFDEQFF | TGTGCCAGCAGCCGTGGAGCGGGAGGGGGGTTTGATGAGCAGTTCTTC
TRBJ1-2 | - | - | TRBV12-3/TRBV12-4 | CASSPQVRGYTF | TGTGCCAGCAGTCCCCAGGTAAGAGGCTACACCTTC
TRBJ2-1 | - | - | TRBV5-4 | CASSQGGGSRSYNEQFF | TGTGCCAGCAGCCAAGGGGGGGGCTCTAGGTCCTACAATGAGCAGTTCTTC
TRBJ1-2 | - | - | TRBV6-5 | CASISRGANYGYTF | TGTGCCAGCATCTCACGGGGGGCTAACTATGGCTACACCTTC
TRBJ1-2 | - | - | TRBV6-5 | CASTGDNGYTF | TGTGCCAGCACAGGGGATAATGGCTACACCTTC
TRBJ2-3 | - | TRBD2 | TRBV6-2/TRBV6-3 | CASSYSIQSGRGVTDTQYF | TGTGCCAGCAGTTACTCGATCCAGAGCGGGAGAGGGGTCACAGATACGCAGTATTTT
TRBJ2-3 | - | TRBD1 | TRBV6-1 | CASSEEEGRRRGLYTQYF | TGTGCCAGCAGTGAAGAAGAGGGTAGGCGCAGGGGGCTATATACGCAGTATTTT
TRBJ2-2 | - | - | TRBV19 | CASSIAGVGTGELFF | TGTGCCAGTAGTATAGCGGGAGTAGGAACCGGGGAGCTGTTTTTT
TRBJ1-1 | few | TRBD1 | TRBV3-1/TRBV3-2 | CASSQEFGQALEAFF | TGTGCCAGCAGCCAAGAGTTCGGACAGGCCTTGGAAGCTTTCTTT
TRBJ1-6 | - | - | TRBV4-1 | CASSQGLYNSPLHF | TGCGCCAGCAGCCAGGGCCTATATAATTCACCCCTCCACTTT
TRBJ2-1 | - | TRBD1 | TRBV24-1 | CATSEGGTGGNEQFF | TGTGCCACCAGCGAAGGCGGGACAGGGGGCAATGAGCAGTTCTTC
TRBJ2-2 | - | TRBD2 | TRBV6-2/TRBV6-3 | CASSPGLAGAGELFF | TGTGCCAGCAGCCCGGGACTAGCGGGAGCCGGGGAGCTGTTTTTT
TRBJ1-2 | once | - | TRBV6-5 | CASSLPVLGYTF | TGTGCCAGCAGTCTTCCCGTTCTGGGCTACACCTTC
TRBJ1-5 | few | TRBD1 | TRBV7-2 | CASSFGTDQPQHF | TGTGCCAGCAGCTTCGGGACAGATCAGCCCCAGCATTTT
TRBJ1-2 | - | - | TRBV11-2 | CASSLARGNYGYTF | TGTGCCAGCAGCTTAGCCAGGGGTAACTATGGCTACACCTTC
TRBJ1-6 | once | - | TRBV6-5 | CASSYGRYNSPLHF | TGTGCCAGCAGTTACGGGAGATATAATTCACCCCTCCACTTT
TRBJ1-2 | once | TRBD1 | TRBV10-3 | CAISDPGQTRGGYTF | TGTGCCATCAGTGACCCGGGACAGACTAGGGGTGGCTACACCTTC
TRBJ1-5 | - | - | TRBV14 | CASSQVGGQPQHF | TGTGCCAGCAGCCAAGTGGGGGGGCAGCCCCAGCATTTT
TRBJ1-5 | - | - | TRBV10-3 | CAIGQGSNQPQHF | TGTGCCATCGGTCAGGGTAGCAATCAGCCCCAGCATTTT
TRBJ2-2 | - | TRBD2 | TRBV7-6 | CASSPWTSGGRLTGELFF | TGTGCCAGCAGCCCGTGGACTAGCGGGGGGAGACTCACCGGGGAGCTGTTTTTT
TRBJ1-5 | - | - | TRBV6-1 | CASSEAWGGNQPQHF | TGTGCCAGCAGTGAGGCGTGGGGGGGGAATCAGCCCCAGCATTTT
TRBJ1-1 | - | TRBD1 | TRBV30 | CAWSVGGQGRRTEAFF | TGTGCCTGGAGTGTAGGTGGACAGGGACGGCGCACTGAAGCTTTCTTT
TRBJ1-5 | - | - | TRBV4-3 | CASSQDAGYSNQPQHF | TGCGCCAGCAGCCAAGATGCGGGGTATAGCAATCAGCCCCAGCATTTT
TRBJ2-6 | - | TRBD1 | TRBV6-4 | CASSSGTGNSGANVLTF | TGTGCCAGCAGCTCCGGGACAGGAAACTCTGGGGCCAACGTCCTGACTTTC
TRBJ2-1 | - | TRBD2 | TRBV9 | CASSESPGLGAYNEQFF | TGTGCCAGCAGCGAGTCTCCGGGACTAGGGGCCTACAATGAGCAGTTCTTC
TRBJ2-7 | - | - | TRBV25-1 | CASSEWRGEGEQYF | TGTGCCAGCAGTGAATGGAGGGGAGAGGGAGAGCAGTACTTC
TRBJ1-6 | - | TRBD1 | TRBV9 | CASSVEGQGNSPLHF | TGTGCCAGCAGCGTAGAAGGACAGGGTAATTCACCCCTCCACTTT
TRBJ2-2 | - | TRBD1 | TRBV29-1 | CSVPDRANTGELFF | TGCAGCGTTCCTGACAGGGCGAACACCGGGGAGCTGTTTTTT
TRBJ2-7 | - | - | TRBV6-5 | CASSYRQGRQYF | TGTGCCAGCAGTTACCGCCAGGGAAGGCAGTACTTC
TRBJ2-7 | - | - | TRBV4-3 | CASSQDYRSEQYF | TGCGCCAGCAGCCAAGATTATCGGTCGGAGCAGTACTTC
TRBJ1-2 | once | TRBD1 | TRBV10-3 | CAIQTGGHNYGYTF | TGTGCCATCCAGACAGGGGGCCATAACTATGGCTACACCTTC
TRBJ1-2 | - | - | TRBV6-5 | CASSYTAGTNYGYTF | TGTGCCAGCAGTTACACGGCAGGGACTAACTATGGCTACACCTTC
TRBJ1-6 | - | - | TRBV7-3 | CASSLNGGGQSPLHF | TGTGCCAGCAGCTTAAACGGCGGGGGGCAATCACCCCTCCACTTT
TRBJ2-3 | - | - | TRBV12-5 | CASGLARTGPHTQYF | TGTGCTAGTGGTTTGGCCAGAACAGGGCCCCATACGCAGTATTTT
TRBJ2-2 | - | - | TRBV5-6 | CASARGRYTGELFF | TGTGCCAGCGCCAGAGGGCGATACACCGGGGAGCTGTTTTTT